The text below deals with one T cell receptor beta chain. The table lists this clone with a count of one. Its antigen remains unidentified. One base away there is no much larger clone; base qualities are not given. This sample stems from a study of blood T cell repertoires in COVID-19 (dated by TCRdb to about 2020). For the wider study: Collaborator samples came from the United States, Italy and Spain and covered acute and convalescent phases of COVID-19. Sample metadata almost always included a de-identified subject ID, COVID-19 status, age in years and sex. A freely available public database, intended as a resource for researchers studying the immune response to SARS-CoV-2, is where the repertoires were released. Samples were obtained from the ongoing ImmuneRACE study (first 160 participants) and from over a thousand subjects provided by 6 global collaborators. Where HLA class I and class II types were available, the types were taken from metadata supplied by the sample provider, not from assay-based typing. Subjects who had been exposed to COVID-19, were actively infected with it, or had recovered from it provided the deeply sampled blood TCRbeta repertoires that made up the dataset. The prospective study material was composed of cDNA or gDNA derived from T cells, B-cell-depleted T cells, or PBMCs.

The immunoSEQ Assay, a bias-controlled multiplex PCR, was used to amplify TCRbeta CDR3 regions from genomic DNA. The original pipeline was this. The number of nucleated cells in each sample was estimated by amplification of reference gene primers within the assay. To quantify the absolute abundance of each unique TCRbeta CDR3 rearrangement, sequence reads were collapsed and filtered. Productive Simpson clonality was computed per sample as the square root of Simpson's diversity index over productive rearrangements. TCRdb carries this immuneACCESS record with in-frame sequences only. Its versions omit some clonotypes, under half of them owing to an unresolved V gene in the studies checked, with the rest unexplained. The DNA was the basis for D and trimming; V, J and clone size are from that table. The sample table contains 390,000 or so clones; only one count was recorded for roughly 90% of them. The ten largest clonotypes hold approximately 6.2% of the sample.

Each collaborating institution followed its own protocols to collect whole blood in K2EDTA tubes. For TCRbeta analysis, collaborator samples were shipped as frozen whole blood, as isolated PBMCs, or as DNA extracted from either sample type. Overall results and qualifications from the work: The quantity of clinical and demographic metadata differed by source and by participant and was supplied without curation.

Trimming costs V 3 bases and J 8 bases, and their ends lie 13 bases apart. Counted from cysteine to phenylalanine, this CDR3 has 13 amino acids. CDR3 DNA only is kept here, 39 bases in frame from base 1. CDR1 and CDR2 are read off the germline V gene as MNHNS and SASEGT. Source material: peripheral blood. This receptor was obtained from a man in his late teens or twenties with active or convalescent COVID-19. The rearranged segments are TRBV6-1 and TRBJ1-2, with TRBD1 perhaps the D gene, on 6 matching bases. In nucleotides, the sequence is TGTGCCAGCAGTGAGCGGGGGGCGCTCGGCTACACCTTC. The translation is CASSERGALGYTF.